The 25 T cell receptor beta chains reported below all come from one sample, sequenced in a study of cytomegalovirus exposure and HLA in healthy donors. Profiled with immunoSEQ multiplex PCR; TCRdb holds only in-frame clones, not every one. Among 240,000 or so clones listed, more than 75% were seen once. The sequenced material came from PBMCs. These receptors originate from a woman in her 30s in good health and CMV-seropositive.

This sequence joins TRBV21-1 and TRBJ2-1; the table's D call, TRBD1, was not checked against the DNA. TRBV21-1 is listed as a pseudogene. This CDR3 is 13 amino acids long. The CDR3 here is CASSAQEHNEQFF. Written as DNA, the CDR3 is TGTGCCAGCAGCGCACAGGAGCACAATGAGCAGTTCTTC.

The chain employs TRBV2 and TRBJ2-3; 7 bases match TRBD2. The CDR3 is made up of 18 amino acids. Trimming removed 7 bases from V and 2 bases from J; junction bases left unmatched: 18. Germline V lookup: CDR1 SNHLY, CDR2 FYNNEI. This chain's CDR3 is CASTTKVGGLPHTDTQYF. The CDR3, as DNA: TGTGCCAGCACCACGAAGGTGGGGGGACTACCACACACAGATACGCAGTATTTT.

The chain joins TRBV29-1 to TRBJ1-4; the D gene is possibly TRBD1 (5 bases). The CDR3 length is 12 residues. The germline V and J ends were trimmed by 5 bases and 8 bases, with 12 bases remaining between them. The germline CDR1 and CDR2 sequences are SQVTM and ANQGSEA. The CDR3 DNA reads TGCAGCGTTTGGGGCGCGGGAGAAAAACTGTTTTTT. It specifies CSVWGAGEKLFF.

The rearrangement uses TRBV11-3 and TRBJ2-7; weak D call: TRBD2 (5 bases). Germline CDR1 and CDR2: SGHNT and YENEEA. Trimming stripped 1 base from V and 3 bases from J, with 10 bases between. The CDR3 spans 14 residues. The CDR3 loop reads CASSLGPGFYEQYF. CDR3 nucleotides: TGTGCCAGCAGCTTAGGTCCGGGGTTCTACGAGCAGTACTTC.

CDR3 amino acids: CASSSDSAEYGYTF. The DNA for the CDR3 is TGTGCCAGCTCATCGGACAGTGCCGAATATGGCTACACCTTC. V is TRBV18 and J is TRBJ1-2, with D possibly matching TRBD1 (6 bases). The V end was cut by 5 bases, the J end by 5 bases, with 15 bases between. From germline, CDR1 is KGHSH and CDR2 LQKENI. The CDR3 length is 14 residues.

This sequence joins TRBV18 and TRBJ2-7; tentatively, D is TRBD1 (6 bases). The germline V and J ends were trimmed by 4 bases and 1 base, with 23 bases remaining between them. Per germline, CDR1 KGHSH and CDR2 LQKENI. The CDR3 covers 18 residues. CDR3 amino acids: CASSLNSSRDTVSYEQYF. The CDR3 DNA sequence: TGTGCCAGCTCACTGAACTCTTCCCGGGACACAGTTTCCTACGAGCAGTACTTC.

The rearrangement joins TRBV28 to TRBJ2-1, with TRBD1 matching over 7 bases. The ends lost 3 bases at V and 8 bases at J; junction bases unmatched: 7. Germline V gene sequence: CDR1 MDHEN, CDR2 SYDVKM. CDR3 length: 14 amino acids. CDR3 amino acids: CASSFDLDRDEQFF. The CDR3 region has the DNA TGTGCCAGCAGTTTTGACCTCGACAGGGATGAGCAGTTCTTC. Filled out from reference TRBV28 and TRBJ2-1, the complete variable domain reads DVKVTQSSRYLVKRTGEKVFLECVQDMDHENMFWYRQDPGLGLRLIYFSYDVKMKEKGDIPEGYSVSREKKERFSLILESASTNQTSMYLCASSFDLDRDEQFFGPGTRLTVL.

The V gene is TRBV14, the J gene TRBJ2-7, with TRBD2 matching 7 bases. V dropped 4 bases and J dropped 4; count of bases not matched to a gene: 7. This CDR3 comprises 14 residues. CDR1 is SGHDN, CDR2 FVKESK, per germline. The CDR3 region is CASSLGGRRYEQYF. CDR3 in DNA: TGTGCCAGCAGCCTGGGGGGGAGGAGGTACGAGCAGTACTTC.

The CDR3 sequence is CASSSVAGGLQETQYF. In nucleotides, the CDR3 is TGTGCCAGCAGCTCAGTAGCGGGAGGCCTCCAAGAGACCCAGTACTTC. This rearrangement joins TRBV7-9 to TRBJ2-5, with TRBD2 matching over 10 bases. CDR1 is SEHNR and CDR2 is FQNEAQ in the germline V gene (reference sequence). This CDR3 has 16 residues. The V segment lost 4 bases and the J segment 1 base; nucleotides outside the gene matches: 6.

The chain is built from TRBV7-9 and TRBJ1-1; the match to TRBD1 covers 10 bases. CDR3 length equals 13 residues. Germline CDR1 reads SEHNR; CDR2 reads FQNEAQ (reference sequence). V gave up 5 bases and J gave up 7 bases; unmatched junction bases: 4. This CDR3 reads CASSRGQGSEAFF. For the CDR3, the DNA is TGTGCCAGCAGCCGGGGACAGGGGAGTGAAGCTTTCTTT.

This chain links TRBV5-4 with TRBJ2-7; D gene uncertain. This CDR3 is 16 amino acids long. CDR1 and CDR2 (germline): SGHNT, YYREEE (reference sequence). Trimming cost V 0 bases and J 0 bases, with 13 bases left between them. CDR3 DNA sequence: TGTGCCAGCAGCTTGGGCGGTAGGCGGTTCTCCTACGAGCAGTACTTC. Translating gives CASSLGGRRFSYEQYF.

The rearrangement joins TRBV10-3 to TRBJ2-7; 10 nucleotides line up with TRBD2. The CDR3 consists of 18 residues. Germline CDR1 reads ENHRY; CDR2 reads SYGVKD. Trimming cost V 6 bases and J 4 bases; bases outside gene matches: 18. CDR3 residues: CAISGGGSGRTTLYEQYF. The CDR3 nucleotides read TGTGCCATCAGCGGGGGGGGTAGCGGGAGGACCACGTTGTACGAGCAGTACTTC.

V gene TRBV27 combines with J gene TRBJ2-3; TRBD2 matches 12 bases. J gave up 5 bases and V 4 bases, and 16 bases lay outside the gene matches. This CDR3 is built from 19 residues. Germline CDR1 reads MNHEY; CDR2 reads SMNVEV (reference sequence). CDR3 nucleotide sequence: TGTGCCAGCAGTTCTCAACGCCCTCTAGCGGGGGGGTATGGAGATACGCAGTATTTT. As protein: CASSSQRPLAGGYGDTQYF.

The CDR3 nucleotides are TGTGCTAGTGGTTTGGATCCGGGTTTGGAACAGTACTTC. It translates to CASGLDPGLEQYF. The chain couples TRBV12-5 to TRBJ2-7; D uncertain. Germline V gene lookup returns CDR1 LGHNT and CDR2 FRNRAP. The CDR3 totals 13 residues. V was shortened by 1 base and J by 10 bases, with 14 bases between the two germline ends. The full variable domain, completed using reference TRBV12-5 and TRBJ2-7, is DARVTQTPRHKVTEMGQEVTMRCQPILGHNTVFWYRQTMMQGLELLAYFRNRAPLDDSGMPKDRFSAEMPDATLATLKIQPSEPRDSAVYFCASGLDPGLEQYFGPGTRLTVT.

The chain recombines TRBV19 with TRBJ1-2; no clear D gene. The CDR3 is 16 residues long. The V end was cut by 0 bases, the J end by 7 bases, with 18 bases between. CDR1 and CDR2 from the germline V gene are LNHDA and SQIVND (reference sequence). CDR3 in DNA: TGTGCCAGTAGTATAGATGCTTCGAGACCGACGGGTGGCTACACCTTC. This translates into CASSIDASRPTGGYTF.

The chain links TRBV9 to TRBJ2-3; possible D gene TRBD1, 6 bases. This CDR3 has 16 amino acids. Germline V CDR1 and CDR2: SGDLS, YYNGEE. The V and J ends lost 2 bases and 0 bases respectively, with 13 bases between them. CDR3 nucleotide sequence: TGTGCCAGCAGCGTCCGAGGGGGATATAGCACAGATACGCAGTATTTT. Translation: CASSVRGGYSTDTQYF.

The rearrangement links TRBV5-6 to TRBJ2-7; maybe TRBD1 (5 bases). The CDR3 consists of 14 residues. Trimming pared 1 base from V and 1 base from J, leaving 9 bases between. CDR1 and CDR2 from the germline V gene are SGHDT and YYEEEE. CDR3 DNA sequence: TGTGCCAGCAGCTTGACAGGCCCTTCCTACGAGCAGTACTTC. Translated: CASSLTGPSYEQYF.

The chain uses TRBV27 and TRBJ2-3; D possibly corresponds to TRBD2 (7 bases). V lost 9 bases and J lost 14, with 21 bases in between. The CDR3 is 12 residues long. Germline V gene data show CDR1 as MNHEY and CDR2 as SMNVEV (reference sequence). The CDR3 nucleotides read TGTGCCAGTAGCCTCGGCGGGGGCGATCGGTATTTT. Protein: CASSLGGGDRYF.

V usage is TRBV7-9 and J usage is TRBJ1-5; 7 bases fit TRBD1. From germline, CDR1 is SEHNR and CDR2 FQNEAQ (reference sequence). This CDR3 has 15 amino acids. The V segment lost 5 bases and the J segment 0 bases; nucleotides outside the gene matches: 4. The CDR3, as DNA: TGTGCCAGCAGCCGACAGGGAACTAGCAATCAGCCCCAGCATTTT. Its protein is CASSRQGTSNQPQHF. The whole variable domain, remainder taken from reference TRBV7-9 and TRBJ1-5, is DTGVSQNPRHKITKRGQNVTFRCDPISEHNRLYWYRQTLGQGPEFLTYFQNEAQLEKSRLLSDRFSAERPKGSFSTLEIQRTEQGDSAMYLCASSRQGTSNQPQHFGDGTRLSIL.

This chain joins TRBV7-2 and TRBJ2-7; TRBD2 agrees at 8 bases. The CDR3 is made up of 15 amino acids. From germline, CDR1 is SGHTA and CDR2 FQGNSA. Trimming removed 3 bases from V and 4 bases from J; junction bases left unmatched: 8. As DNA, the CDR3 is TGTGCCAGCAGCTTGGACGGGACTAGTGGGTACGAGCAGTACTTC. Translation gives CASSLDGTSGYEQYF.

The genes are TRBV28 and TRBJ2-4, with TRBD1 as a possible D gene (6 bases). Germline V gene lookup returns CDR1 MDHEN and CDR2 SYDVKM. CDR3 length: 17 amino acids. With 2 bases removed from V and 3 bases from J, the gap between germline ends came to 17 bases. For the CDR3, the DNA is TGTGCCAGCAGTTTAGTAATAGGGGGTTTTGTCAAAAACATTCAGTACTTC. This encodes CASSLVIGGFVKNIQYF.

V gene TRBV5-1 combines with J gene TRBJ2-3; 9 nucleotides match TRBD2. V lost 0 bases to trimming and J lost 3 bases; unmatched junction nucleotides: 2. From germline, CDR1 is SGHRS and CDR2 YFSETQ. CDR3 length: 15 amino acids. The chain's CDR3 is CASSLAAGGTDTQYF. CDR3 DNA: TGCGCCAGCAGCTTGGCAGCGGGAGGAACAGATACGCAGTATTTT.

This chain links TRBV13 with TRBJ2-2, with 9 bases matching TRBD2. The CDR3 is 16 residues long. Germline CDR1 and CDR2: PRHDT and FYEKMQ (reference sequence). Trimming took 4 bases from V and 3 from J; bases not matched to a gene: 6. For the CDR3, the DNA is TGTGCCAGCAGCTCCACGCGACTAGCGGACACCGGGGAGCTGTTTTTT. Translated, it gives CASSSTRLADTGELFF. Supplemented by reference TRBV13 and TRBJ2-2, the full variable domain reads AAGVIQSPRHLIKEKRETATLKCYPIPRHDTVYWYQQGPGQDPQFLISFYEKMQSDKGSIPDRFSAQQFSDYHSELNMSSLELGDSALYFCASSSTRLADTGELFFGEGSRLTVL.

This chain connects TRBV14 to TRBJ1-1; tentatively, D is TRBD1 (6 bases). Germline CDR1 reads SGHDN; CDR2 reads FVKESK. Trimming stripped 1 base from V and 5 bases from J, with 11 bases between. CDR3 length equals 14 residues. CDR3 nucleotides: TGTGCCAGCAGCCAAGTTTGGCAGGGGACTGAAGCTTTCTTT. The encoded protein is CASSQVWQGTEAFF.

V gene TRBV27 combines with J gene TRBJ2-3, with a possible D match to TRBD2 (6 bases). The CDR3 covers 15 residues. The germline gives CDR1 MNHEY, CDR2 SMNVEV (reference sequence). With 5 bases removed from V and 0 bases from J, the gap between germline ends came to 12 bases. The DNA for the CDR3 is TGTGCCAGCAGTGGCTCTAGCGCTAGCACAGATACGCAGTATTTT. Amino acid sequence: CASSGSSASTDTQYF.